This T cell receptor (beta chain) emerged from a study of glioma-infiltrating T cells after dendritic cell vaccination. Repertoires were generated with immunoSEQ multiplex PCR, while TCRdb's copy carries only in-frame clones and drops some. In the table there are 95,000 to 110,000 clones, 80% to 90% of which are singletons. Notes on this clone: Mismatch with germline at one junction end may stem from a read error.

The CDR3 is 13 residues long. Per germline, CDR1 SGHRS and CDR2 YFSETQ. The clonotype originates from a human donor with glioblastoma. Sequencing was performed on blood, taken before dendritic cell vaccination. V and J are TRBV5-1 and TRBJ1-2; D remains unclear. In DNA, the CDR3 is TGCGCCAGCAGCTACGAGGAAAACTCTGGCTACACCTTC. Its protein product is CASSYEENSGYTF.